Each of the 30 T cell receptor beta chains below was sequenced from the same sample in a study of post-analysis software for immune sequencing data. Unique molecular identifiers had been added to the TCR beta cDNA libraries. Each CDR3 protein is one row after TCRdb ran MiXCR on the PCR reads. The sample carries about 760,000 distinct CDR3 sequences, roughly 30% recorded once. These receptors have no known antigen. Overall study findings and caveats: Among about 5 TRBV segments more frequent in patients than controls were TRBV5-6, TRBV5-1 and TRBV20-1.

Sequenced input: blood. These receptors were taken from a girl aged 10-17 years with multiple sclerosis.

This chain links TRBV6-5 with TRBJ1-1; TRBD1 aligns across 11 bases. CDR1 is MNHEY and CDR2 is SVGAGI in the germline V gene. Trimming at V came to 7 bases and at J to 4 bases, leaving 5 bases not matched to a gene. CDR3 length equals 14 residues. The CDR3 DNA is TGTGCCAGCATGGACAGGGGGCAGGCCACTGAAGCTTTCTTT. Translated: CASMDRGQATEAFF.

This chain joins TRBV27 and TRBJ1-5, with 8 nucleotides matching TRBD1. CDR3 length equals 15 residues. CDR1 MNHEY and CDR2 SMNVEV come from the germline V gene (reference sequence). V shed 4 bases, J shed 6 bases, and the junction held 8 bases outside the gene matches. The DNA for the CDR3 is TGTGCCAGCAGTTCCTCTCACAGGGGGGGTCAGCCCCAGCATTTT. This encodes CASSSSHRGGQPQHF.

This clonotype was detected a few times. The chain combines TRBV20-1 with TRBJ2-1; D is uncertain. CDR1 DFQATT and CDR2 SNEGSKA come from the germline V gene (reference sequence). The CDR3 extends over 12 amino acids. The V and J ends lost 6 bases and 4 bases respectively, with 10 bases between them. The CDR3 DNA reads TGCAGTGCCACCGGTCCATACAATGAGCAGTTCTTC. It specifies CSATGPYNEQFF.

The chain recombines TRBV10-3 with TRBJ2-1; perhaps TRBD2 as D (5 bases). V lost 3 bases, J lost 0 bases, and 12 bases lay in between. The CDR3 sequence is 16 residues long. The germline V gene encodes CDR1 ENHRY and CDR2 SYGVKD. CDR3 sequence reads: CAISDPIGISYNEQFF. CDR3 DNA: TGTGCCATCAGTGACCCGATCGGGATCTCCTACAATGAGCAGTTCTTC.

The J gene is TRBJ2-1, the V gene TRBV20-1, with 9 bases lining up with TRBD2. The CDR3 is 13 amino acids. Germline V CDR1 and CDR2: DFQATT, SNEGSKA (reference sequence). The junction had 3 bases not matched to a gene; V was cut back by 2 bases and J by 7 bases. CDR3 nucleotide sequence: TGCAGTGCTAGACGCGGGGGGGTGAATGAGCAGTTCTTC. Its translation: CSARRGGVNEQFF.

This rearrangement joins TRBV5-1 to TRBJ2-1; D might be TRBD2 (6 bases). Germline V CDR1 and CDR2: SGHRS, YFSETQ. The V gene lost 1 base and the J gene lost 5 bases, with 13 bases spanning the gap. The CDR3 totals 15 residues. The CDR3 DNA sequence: TGCGCCAGCAGCTTGCCCCGACTAGACCACAATGAGCAGTTCTTC. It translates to CASSLPRLDHNEQFF.

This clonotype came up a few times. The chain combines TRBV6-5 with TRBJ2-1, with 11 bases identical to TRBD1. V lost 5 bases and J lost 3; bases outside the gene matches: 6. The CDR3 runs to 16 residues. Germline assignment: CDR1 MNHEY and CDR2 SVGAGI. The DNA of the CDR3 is TGTGCCAGCAGTAGCATCGGGACAGGGGGCTACAATGAGCAGTTCTTC. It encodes CASSSIGTGGYNEQFF.

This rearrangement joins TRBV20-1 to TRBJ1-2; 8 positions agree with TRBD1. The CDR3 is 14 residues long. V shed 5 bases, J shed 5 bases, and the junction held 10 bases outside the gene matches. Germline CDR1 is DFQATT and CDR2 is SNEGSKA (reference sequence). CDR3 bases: TGCAGTGCTTCCGGGACAGGAAGGGGGTATGGCTACACCTTC. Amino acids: CSASGTGRGYGYTF.

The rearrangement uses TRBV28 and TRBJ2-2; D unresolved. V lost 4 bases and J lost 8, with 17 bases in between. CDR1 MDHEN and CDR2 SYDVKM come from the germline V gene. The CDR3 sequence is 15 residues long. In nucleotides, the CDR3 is TGTGCCAGCAGTTCGTCTCCCCTGCGGAGAGGGGAGCTGTTTTTT. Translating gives CASSSSPLRRGELFF.

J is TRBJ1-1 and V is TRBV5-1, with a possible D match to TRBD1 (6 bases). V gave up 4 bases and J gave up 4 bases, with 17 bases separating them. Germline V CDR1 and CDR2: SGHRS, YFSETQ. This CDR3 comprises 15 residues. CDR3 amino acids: CASSGRDNPPTEAFF. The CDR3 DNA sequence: TGCGCCAGCAGCGGACGGGACAATCCCCCCACTGAAGCTTTCTTT.

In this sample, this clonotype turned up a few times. CDR3 nucleotide sequence: TGTGCCAGCAGCTTCCAAGGGGGGAGACAAGAGACCCAGTACTTC. This gives the protein CASSFQGGRQETQYF. The rearrangement joins TRBV7-2 to TRBJ2-5; D possibly uses TRBD1 or TRBD2 (6 bases each). Germline V gene data show CDR1 as SGHTA and CDR2 as FQGNSA. This CDR3 region has 15 residues. V lost 3 bases and J 2 bases, leaving 13 bases between the germline ends.

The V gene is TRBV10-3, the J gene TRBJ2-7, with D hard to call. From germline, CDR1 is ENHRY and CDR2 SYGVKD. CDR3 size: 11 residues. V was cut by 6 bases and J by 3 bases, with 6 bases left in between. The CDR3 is CAIRENYEQYF. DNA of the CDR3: TGTGCCATCAGGGAAAACTACGAGCAGTACTTC.

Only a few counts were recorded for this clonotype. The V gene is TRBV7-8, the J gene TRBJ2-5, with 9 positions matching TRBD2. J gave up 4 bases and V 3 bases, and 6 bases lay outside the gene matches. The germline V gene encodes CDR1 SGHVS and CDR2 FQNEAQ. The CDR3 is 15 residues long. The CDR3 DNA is TGTGCCAGCAGCTTTGGGGGACTAGCAGGAGAGACCCAGTACTTC. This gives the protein CASSFGGLAGETQYF.

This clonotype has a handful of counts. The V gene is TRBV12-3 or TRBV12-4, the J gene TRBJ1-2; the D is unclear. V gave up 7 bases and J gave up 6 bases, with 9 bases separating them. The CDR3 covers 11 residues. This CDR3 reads CASIRANGYTF. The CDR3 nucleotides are TGTGCCAGCATCCGGGCTAATGGCTACACCTTC.

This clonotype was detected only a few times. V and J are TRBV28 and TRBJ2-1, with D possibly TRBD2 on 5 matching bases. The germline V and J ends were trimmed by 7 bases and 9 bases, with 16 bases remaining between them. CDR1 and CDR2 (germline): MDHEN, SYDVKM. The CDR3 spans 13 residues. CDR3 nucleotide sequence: TGTGCCAGCAATGGAGACCCCCGGGGTGAGCAGTTCTTC. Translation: CASNGDPRGEQFF.

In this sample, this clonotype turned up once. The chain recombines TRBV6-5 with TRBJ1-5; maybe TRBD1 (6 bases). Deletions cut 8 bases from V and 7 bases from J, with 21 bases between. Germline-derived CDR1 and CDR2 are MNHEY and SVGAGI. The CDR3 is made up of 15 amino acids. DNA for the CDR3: TGTGCCAGCGGGCCTATGAAGGGGGTTCAGCAGCCCCAGCATTTT. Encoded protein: CASGPMKGVQQPQHF.

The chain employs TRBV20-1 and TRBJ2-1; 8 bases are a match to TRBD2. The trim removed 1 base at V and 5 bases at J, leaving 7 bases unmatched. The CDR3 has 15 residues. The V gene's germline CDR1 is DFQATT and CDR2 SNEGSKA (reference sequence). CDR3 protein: CSARAPGGPHNEQFF. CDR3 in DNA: TGCAGTGCTAGAGCTCCGGGGGGGCCCCACAATGAGCAGTTCTTC.

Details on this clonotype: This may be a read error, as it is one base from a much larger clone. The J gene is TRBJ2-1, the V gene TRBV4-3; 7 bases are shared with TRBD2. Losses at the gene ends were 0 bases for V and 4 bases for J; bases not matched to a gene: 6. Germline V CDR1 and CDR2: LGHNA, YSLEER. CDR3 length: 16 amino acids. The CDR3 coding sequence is TGCGCCAGCAGCCAAGATATGGCGGGAGCTTACAATGAGCAGTTCTTC. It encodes CASSQDMAGAYNEQFF.

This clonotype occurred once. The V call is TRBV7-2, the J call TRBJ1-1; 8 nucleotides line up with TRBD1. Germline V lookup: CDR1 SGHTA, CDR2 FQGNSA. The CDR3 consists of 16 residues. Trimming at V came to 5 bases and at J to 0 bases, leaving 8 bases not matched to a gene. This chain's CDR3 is CASSIPTGALNTEAFF. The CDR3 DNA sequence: TGTGCCAGCAGCATCCCGACAGGGGCTCTGAACACTGAAGCTTTCTTT.

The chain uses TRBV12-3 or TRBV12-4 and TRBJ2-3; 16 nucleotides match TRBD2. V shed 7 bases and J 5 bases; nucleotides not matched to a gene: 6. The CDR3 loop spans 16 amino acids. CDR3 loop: CASTGTSGRVGDTQYF. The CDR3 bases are TGTGCCAGCACCGGGACTAGCGGGAGGGTGGGAGATACGCAGTATTTT.

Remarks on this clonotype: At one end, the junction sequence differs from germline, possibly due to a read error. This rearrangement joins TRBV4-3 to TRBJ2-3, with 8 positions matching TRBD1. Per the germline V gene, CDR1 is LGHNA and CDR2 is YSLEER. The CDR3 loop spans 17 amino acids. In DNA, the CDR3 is TGCGCCAGCAGCCACATACGGACAGGGCCTTTCGAAGATGCGCAGTATTTT. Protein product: CASSHIRTGPFEDAQYF.

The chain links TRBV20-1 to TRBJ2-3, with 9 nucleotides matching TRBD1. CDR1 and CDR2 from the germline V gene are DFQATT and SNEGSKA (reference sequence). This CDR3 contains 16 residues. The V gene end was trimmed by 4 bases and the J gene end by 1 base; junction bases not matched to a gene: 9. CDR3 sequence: CSATDLRDRGTDTQYF. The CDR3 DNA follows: TGCAGTGCTACGGACCTCCGGGACAGGGGCACAGATACGCAGTATTTT.

In DNA form, the CDR3 reads TGCGCCAGCAGCCATCCTAAGGTGGGGGGGTGCACTGAAGCTTTCTTT. Encoded protein: CASSHPKVGGCTEAFF. V and J are TRBV4-1 and TRBJ1-1, with D possibly being TRBD1 (5 bases). Germline V lookup: CDR1 MGHRA, CDR2 YSYEKL. This CDR3 region has 16 residues. V lost 3 bases, J lost 4 bases, and 18 bases lay in between.

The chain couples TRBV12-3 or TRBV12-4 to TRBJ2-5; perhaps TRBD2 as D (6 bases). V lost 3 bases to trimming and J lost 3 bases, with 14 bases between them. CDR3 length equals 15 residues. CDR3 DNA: TGTGCCAGCAGTTTGTTAAGCGGGTCAAAAGAGACCCAGTACTTC. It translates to CASSLLSGSKETQYF.

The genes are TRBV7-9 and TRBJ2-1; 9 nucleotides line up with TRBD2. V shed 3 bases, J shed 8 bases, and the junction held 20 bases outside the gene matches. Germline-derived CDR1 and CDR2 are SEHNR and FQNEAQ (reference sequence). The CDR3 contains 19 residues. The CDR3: CASSFPTRVAGVLGHEQFF. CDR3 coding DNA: TGTGCCAGCAGCTTCCCCACGAGGGTAGCGGGAGTACTGGGCCATGAGCAGTTCTTC.

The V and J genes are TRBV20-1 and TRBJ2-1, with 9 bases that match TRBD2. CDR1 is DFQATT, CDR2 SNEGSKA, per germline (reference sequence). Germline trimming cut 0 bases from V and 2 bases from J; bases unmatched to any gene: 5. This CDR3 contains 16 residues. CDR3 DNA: TGCAGTGCTAGAGACGATAAGCGGGGGGCCTACAATGAGCAGTTCTTC. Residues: CSARDDKRGAYNEQFF.

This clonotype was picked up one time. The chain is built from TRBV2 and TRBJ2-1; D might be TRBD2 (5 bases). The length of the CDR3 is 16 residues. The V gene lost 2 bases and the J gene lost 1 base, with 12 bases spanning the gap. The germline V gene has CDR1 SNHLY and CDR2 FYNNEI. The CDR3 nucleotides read TGTGCCAGCAGTGAACTCGCTAGCCGGTCCTACAATGAGCAGTTCTTC. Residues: CASSELASRSYNEQFF.

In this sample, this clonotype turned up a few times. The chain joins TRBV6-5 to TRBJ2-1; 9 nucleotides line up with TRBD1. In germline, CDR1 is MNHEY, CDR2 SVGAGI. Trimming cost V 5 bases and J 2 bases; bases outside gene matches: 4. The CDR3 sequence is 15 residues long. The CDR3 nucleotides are TGTGCCAGCAGTACCCGGGACAGGGCCTACAATGAGCAGTTCTTC. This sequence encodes CASSTRDRAYNEQFF.

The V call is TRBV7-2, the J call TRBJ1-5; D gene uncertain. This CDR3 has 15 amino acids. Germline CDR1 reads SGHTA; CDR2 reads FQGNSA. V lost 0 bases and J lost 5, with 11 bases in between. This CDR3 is CASSLAVGYDQPQHF. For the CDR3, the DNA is TGTGCCAGCAGCTTAGCTGTTGGGTACGATCAGCCCCAGCATTTT.

The CDR3 coding sequence is TGTGCCAGCTTAGAAAGCACAGATACGCAGTATTTT. Protein: CASLESTDTQYF. The chain employs TRBV2 and TRBJ2-3; D is unclear. The CDR3 runs 12 residues. V shed 8 bases and J shed 0 bases, with 6 bases lying between them. Germline V gene sequence: CDR1 SNHLY, CDR2 FYNNEI.